These 24 T cell receptor beta chains originate from one sample sequenced in a study of blood T cell repertoires in COVID-19. Assay: immunoSEQ multiplex PCR; the TCRdb copy retains only in-frame clones and omits some. The sample carries roughly 250,000 clones, around 90% recorded once. Sequenced sample: PBMCs or T cells enriched from blood (not recorded which). Receptors originate from a woman in her twenties or thirties with acute COVID-19.

The chain is built from TRBV5-4 and TRBJ1-4, with D unresolved. V lost 7 bases and J 6 bases, leaving 16 bases between the germline ends. Germline loops: CDR1 SGHNT, CDR2 YYREEE (reference sequence). The CDR3 contains 14 residues. The CDR3 DNA reads as TGTGCCAGCTCCGAGGAAGATGCCGATGAAAAACTGTTTTTT. Translation: CASSEEDADEKLFF.

This rearrangement joins TRBV7-9 to TRBJ2-1; D is uncertain. This CDR3 spans 14 amino acids. V was pared by 4 bases and J by 5 bases, with 12 bases between. The V gene's germline CDR1 is SEHNR and CDR2 FQNEAQ (reference sequence). CDR3 nucleotide sequence: TGTGCCAGCAGCTCTCGAGGTCCCCACAATGAGCAGTTCTTC. Translating it yields CASSSRGPHNEQFF.

The gene calls are TRBV29-1 and TRBJ2-2; 10 nucleotides match TRBD2. The V gene end was trimmed by 7 bases and the J gene end by 1 base; junction bases not matched to a gene: 3. CDR1 is SQVTM, CDR2 ANQGSEA, per germline. CDR3 size: 14 residues. CDR3 region: CSARTSGNTGELFF. The CDR3 bases are TGCAGCGCCAGGACTAGCGGGAACACCGGGGAGCTGTTTTTT.

This clone has a handful of counts. The chain links TRBV28 to TRBJ2-3; possibly TRBD1 for D (6 bases). The V gene's germline CDR1 is MDHEN and CDR2 SYDVKM. The CDR3 loop spans 19 amino acids. Trimming took off 1 base at V and 4 bases at J, with 24 bases between the two ends. The CDR3, as DNA: TGTGCCAGCAGTTTATTGTGGGACCAAGGGACACCCAACGCAGATACGCAGTATTTT. Translating gives CASSLLWDQGTPNADTQYF.

This clone is a singleton in its sample. The chain combines TRBV3-1 (or the pseudogene TRBV3-2) with TRBJ2-7; D is unclear. V lost 4 bases to trimming and J lost 0 bases, with 13 bases between them. This CDR3 has 15 residues. CDR1 and CDR2 from the germline V gene are LGHDT and YNNKEL (reference sequence). This CDR3 reads CASSPTVLYSYEQYF. The CDR3 DNA sequence: TGTGCCAGCAGCCCCACCGTACTTTACTCCTACGAGCAGTACTTC.

The CDR3: CASSLGQGHYEQYF. The DNA for the CDR3 is TGTGCCAGCAGTTTGGGACAGGGGCACTACGAGCAGTACTTC. V usage is TRBV6-5 and J usage is TRBJ2-7; TRBD1 aligns across 10 bases. Unmatched junction bases numbered 3, after V lost 4 bases and J lost 3 bases. CDR1 is MNHEY and CDR2 is SVGAGI in the germline V gene. This CDR3 is 14 amino acids long.

The chain has TRBV29-1 and TRBJ1-2; 8 positions agree with TRBD1. Germline V gene lookup returns CDR1 SQVTM and CDR2 ANQGSEA. Trimming cost V 7 bases and J 6 bases; bases outside gene matches: 10. The CDR3 totals 13 residues. CDR3 in DNA: TGCAGCGCGAGTAGGGGACAGGCTAATGGCTACACCTTC. As protein: CSASRGQANGYTF.

The chain combines TRBV6-4 with TRBJ2-1; TRBD2 agrees at 7 bases. Germline lookup yields CDR1 MRHNA and CDR2 SNTAGT. The CDR3 runs to 15 residues. The V and J ends lost 2 bases and 8 bases, in that order; junction bases with no gene match: 9. This CDR3 is CASSDRGGSTDEQFF. CDR3 coding DNA: TGTGCCAGCAGTGACCGGGGCGGGAGTACAGATGAGCAGTTCTTC.

The chain employs TRBV29-1 and TRBJ1-6; D is possibly TRBD1 (5 bases). V lost 4 bases and J lost 10, with 11 bases in between. Germline V gene sequence: CDR1 SQVTM, CDR2 ANQGSEA. The CDR3 sequence is 12 residues long. The CDR3 spells CSVAQGDSPLHF. In DNA, the CDR3 is TGCAGCGTTGCGCAGGGTGACTCACCCCTCCACTTT.

The chain recombines TRBV9 with TRBJ2-7; no firm D call. Trimming took 0 bases from V and 5 from J, leaving 6 bases between them. Germline CDR1 and CDR2: SGDLS and YYNGEE. The CDR3 length is 12 residues. CDR3 bases: TGTGCCAGCAGCGTAGCTGGAGACGAGCAGTACTTC. Protein sequence: CASSVAGDEQYF.

The V gene is TRBV7-2, the J gene TRBJ2-3; TRBD2 agrees at 9 bases. Trimming removed 1 base from V and 3 bases from J; junction bases left unmatched: 5. This CDR3 comprises 16 residues. Germline CDR1 SGHTA, CDR2 FQGNSA. The CDR3 DNA is TGTGCCAGCAGCTTAGTCCGCGGGAGGGCGACAGATACGCAGTATTTT. Translating it yields CASSLVRGRATDTQYF.

The V and J genes are TRBV9 and TRBJ1-5; no clear D gene. The CDR3 has 15 residues. Trimming removed 0 bases at V and 0 bases at J, with 7 bases between. CDR1 is SGDLS, CDR2 YYNGEE, per germline. The CDR3 sequence is CASSVDGYSNQPQHF. CDR3 DNA sequence: TGTGCCAGCAGCGTAGACGGGTATAGCAATCAGCCCCAGCATTTT.

The chain joins TRBV10-3 to TRBJ2-5; 8 bases map to TRBD2. Germline CDR1 and CDR2: ENHRY and SYGVKD. V dropped 3 bases and J dropped 3; count of bases not matched to a gene: 0. The CDR3 contains 13 residues. DNA of the CDR3: TGTGCCATCAGTGAACTAGCGGAAGAGACCCAGTACTTC. Its translation is CAISELAEETQYF.

The V call is TRBV7-8, the J call TRBJ1-1; D call uncertain. From germline, CDR1 is SGHVS and CDR2 FQNEAQ. Trimming took 4 bases from V and 8 from J, leaving 11 bases between them. This CDR3 has 12 residues. DNA of the CDR3: TGTGCCAGCAGCTCCCACGGCGGGGAAGCTTTCTTT. Its protein is CASSSHGGEAFF.

The rearrangement joins TRBV7-3 to TRBJ2-7; TRBD2 aligns across 13 bases. The CDR3 contains 15 residues. V was pared by 5 bases and J by 5 bases, with 6 bases of the junction left unmatched. CDR1 and CDR2 from the germline V gene are SGHTA and FQGTGA. This CDR3 is CASSPTSGRAHEQYF. The CDR3 DNA reads as TGTGCCAGCAGCCCAACTAGCGGGAGGGCCCACGAGCAGTACTTC.

The chain couples TRBV2 to TRBJ2-2; perhaps TRBD1 as D (6 bases). This CDR3 spans 14 amino acids. Trimming removed 11 bases from V and 0 bases from J, with 13 bases in between. The germline V gene has CDR1 SNHLY and CDR2 FYNNEI. As DNA, the CDR3 is TGTGCCTGTAGGGACACTTCGAACACCGGGGAGCTGTTTTTT. It translates to CACRDTSNTGELFF.

This chain joins TRBV18 and TRBJ1-6, with TRBD1 matching 7 bases. Per germline, CDR1 KGHSH and CDR2 LQKENI. V lost 6 bases, J lost 10 bases, and 6 bases stayed unmatched. The CDR3 has 13 residues. The CDR3 loop is CASSYDRDSPLHF. As DNA, the CDR3 is TGTGCCAGCTCTTACGACAGGGACTCACCCCTCCACTTT.

J is TRBJ1-4 and V is TRBV11-2; a weak D match, TRBD1 (5 bases). V gave up 3 bases and J gave up 0 bases, with 14 bases separating them. Germline values: CDR1 SGHAT, CDR2 FQNNGV. This CDR3 has 17 residues. CDR3 sequence (DNA): TGTGCCAGCAGCTTCTCCACGGGGGTTGCAACTAATGAAAAACTGTTTTTT. Its protein is CASSFSTGVATNEKLFF.

CDR3 region: CASSLTGNADQPQHF. CDR3 nucleotide sequence: TGTGCCAGCAGCTTGACAGGGAATGCCGATCAGCCCCAGCATTTT. This sequence joins TRBV11-2 and TRBJ1-5, with 7 bases fitting TRBD1. CDR3 length: 15 residues. The germline gives CDR1 SGHAT, CDR2 FQNNGV. With V trimmed by 3 bases and J by 5 bases, 7 bases remained unmatched.

This sequence joins TRBV27 and TRBJ2-4; 7 bases line up with TRBD2. Looked up from germline, CDR1 is MNHEY and CDR2 is SMNVEV (reference sequence). Germline trimming cut 3 bases from V and 1 base from J; bases unmatched to any gene: 0. The CDR3 extends over 14 amino acids. CDR3: CASSLGGAKNIQYF. CDR3 bases: TGTGCCAGCAGTTTGGGAGGGGCCAAAAACATTCAGTACTTC.

The V call is TRBV6-5, the J call TRBJ1-1; D not certain. Per the germline V gene, CDR1 is MNHEY and CDR2 is SVGAGI. This CDR3 is built from 14 residues. With 7 bases removed from V and 1 base from J, the gap between germline ends came to 13 bases. The CDR3 is CASINSGSNTEAFF. CDR3 DNA sequence: TGTGCCAGCATAAACTCGGGATCGAACACTGAAGCTTTCTTT.

This clone was seen a single time. The CDR3 DNA follows: TGTGCCAGCAGCTTCTCATACTCGGACAGGGTGGGTACAGATACGCAGTATTTT. This translates into CASSFSYSDRVGTDTQYF. The chain combines TRBV5-6 with TRBJ2-3; 8 nucleotides line up with TRBD1. The CDR3 covers 18 residues. J lost 3 bases, V lost 2 bases, and 14 bases had no gene match. CDR1 is SGHDT, CDR2 YYEEEE, per germline.

There are a few counts of this clone. The J gene is TRBJ1-1, the V gene TRBV2; 7 bases align to TRBD1. The CDR3 has 15 amino acids. The germline gives CDR1 SNHLY, CDR2 FYNNEI. V trimming: 2 bases; J trimming: 1 base; junction bases outside the gene matches: 4. The CDR3 here is CASSEPRGANTEAFF. In DNA, the CDR3 is TGTGCCAGCAGTGAACCCAGGGGGGCGAACACTGAAGCTTTCTTT.

CDR3 region: CASSPTSGVSTDTQYF. The CDR3 nucleotides are TGTGCCAGCAGCCCCACTAGCGGGGTGAGCACAGATACGCAGTATTTT. The rearrangement uses TRBV7-3 and TRBJ2-3; 10 nucleotides match TRBD2. CDR1 is SGHTA and CDR2 is FQGTGA in the germline V gene. The CDR3 is 16 residues long. After removal of 5 bases from V and 0 bases from J, the junction contained 5 bases not matched to a gene.